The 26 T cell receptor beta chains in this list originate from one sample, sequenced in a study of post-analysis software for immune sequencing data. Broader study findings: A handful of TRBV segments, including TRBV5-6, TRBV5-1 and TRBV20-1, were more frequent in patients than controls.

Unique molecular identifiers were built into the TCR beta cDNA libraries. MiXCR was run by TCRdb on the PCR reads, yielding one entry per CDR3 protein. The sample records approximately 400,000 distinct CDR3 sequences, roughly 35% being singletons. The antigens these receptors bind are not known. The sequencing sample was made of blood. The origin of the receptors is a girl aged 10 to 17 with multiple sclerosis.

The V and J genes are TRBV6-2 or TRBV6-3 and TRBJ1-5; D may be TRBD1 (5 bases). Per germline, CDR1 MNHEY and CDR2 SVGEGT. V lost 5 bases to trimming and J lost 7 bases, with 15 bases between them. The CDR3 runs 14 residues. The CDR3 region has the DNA TGTGCCAGCAGTACCCGGGACCGCCCGCAGCCCCAGCATTTT. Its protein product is CASSTRDRPQPQHF.

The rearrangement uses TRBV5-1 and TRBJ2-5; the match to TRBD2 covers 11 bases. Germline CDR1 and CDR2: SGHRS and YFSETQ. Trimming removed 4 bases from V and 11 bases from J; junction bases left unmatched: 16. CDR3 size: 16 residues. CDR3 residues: CASSTWTSGLINEQYF. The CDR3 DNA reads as TGCGCCAGCAGCACCTGGACTAGCGGGCTAATCAATGAGCAGTACTTC.

CDR3 in DNA: TGTGCTAGTGCTCCCCGGGACAGGGCGACCTACGAGCAGTACTTC. Protein product: CASAPRDRATYEQYF. This chain connects TRBV12-5 to TRBJ2-7; 9 bases align to TRBD1. Germline values: CDR1 LGHNT, CDR2 FRNRAP. The CDR3 has 15 residues. The ends lost 7 bases at V and 2 bases at J; junction bases unmatched: 9.

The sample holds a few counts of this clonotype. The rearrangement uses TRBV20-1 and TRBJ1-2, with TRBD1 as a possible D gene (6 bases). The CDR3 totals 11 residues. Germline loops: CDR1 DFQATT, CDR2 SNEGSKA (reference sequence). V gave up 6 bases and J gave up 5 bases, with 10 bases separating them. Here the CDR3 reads CSAADSYGYTF. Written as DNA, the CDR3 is TGCAGTGCCGCGGACAGTTATGGCTACACCTTC.

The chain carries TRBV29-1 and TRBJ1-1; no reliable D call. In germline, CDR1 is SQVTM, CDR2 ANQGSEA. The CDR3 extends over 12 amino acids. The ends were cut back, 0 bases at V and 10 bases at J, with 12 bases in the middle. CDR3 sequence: CSVEDGRHGAFF. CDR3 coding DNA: TGCAGCGTTGAAGACGGGCGCCATGGAGCTTTCTTT. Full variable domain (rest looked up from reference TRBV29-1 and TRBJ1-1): SAVISQKPSRDICQRGTSLTIQCQVDSQVTMMFWYRQQPGQSLTLIATANQGSEATYESGFVIDKFPISRPNLTFSTLTVSNMSPEDSSIYLCSVEDGRHGAFFGQGTRLTVV.

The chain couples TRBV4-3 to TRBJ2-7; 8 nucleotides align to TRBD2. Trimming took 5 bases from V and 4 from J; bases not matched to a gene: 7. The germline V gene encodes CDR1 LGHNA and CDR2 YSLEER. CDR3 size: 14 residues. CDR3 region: CASSLTRGAYEQYF. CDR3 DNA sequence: TGCGCCAGCAGCTTAACGCGGGGGGCTTACGAGCAGTACTTC.

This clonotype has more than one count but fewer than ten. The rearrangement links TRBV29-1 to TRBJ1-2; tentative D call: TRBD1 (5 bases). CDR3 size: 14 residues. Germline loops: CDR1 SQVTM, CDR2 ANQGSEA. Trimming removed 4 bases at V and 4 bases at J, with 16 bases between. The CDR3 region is CSVALFDGGYGYTF. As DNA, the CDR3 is TGCAGCGTTGCTCTCTTCGACGGGGGCTATGGCTACACCTTC.

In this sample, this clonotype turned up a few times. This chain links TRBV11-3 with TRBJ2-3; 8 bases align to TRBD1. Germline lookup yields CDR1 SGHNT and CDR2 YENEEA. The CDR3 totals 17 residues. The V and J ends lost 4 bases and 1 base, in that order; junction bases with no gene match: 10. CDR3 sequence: CASSSGSAGGRTDTQYF. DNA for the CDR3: TGTGCCAGCAGCTCGGGGTCGGCAGGGGGCCGCACAGATACGCAGTATTTT. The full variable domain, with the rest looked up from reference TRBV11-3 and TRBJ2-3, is EAGVVQSPRYKIIEKKQPVAFWCNPISGHNTLYWYLQNLGQGPELLIRYENEEAVDDSQLPKDRFSAERLKGVDSTLKIQPAELGDSAVYLCASSSGSAGGRTDTQYFGPGTRLTVL.

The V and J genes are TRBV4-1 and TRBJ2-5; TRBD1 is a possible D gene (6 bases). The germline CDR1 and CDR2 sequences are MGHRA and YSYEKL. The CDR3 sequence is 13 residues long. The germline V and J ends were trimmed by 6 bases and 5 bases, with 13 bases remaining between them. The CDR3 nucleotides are TGCGCCAGCAGTAAGGGGGAGAGGGAGACCCAGTACTTC. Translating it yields CASSKGERETQYF.

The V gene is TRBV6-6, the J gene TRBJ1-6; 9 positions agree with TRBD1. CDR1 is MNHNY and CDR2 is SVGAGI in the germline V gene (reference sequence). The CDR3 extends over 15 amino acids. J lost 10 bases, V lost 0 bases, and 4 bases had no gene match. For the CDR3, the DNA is TGTGCCAGCAGTTACTCGGGACAGGGAAAATCACCCCTCCACTTT. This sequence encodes CASSYSGQGKSPLHF.

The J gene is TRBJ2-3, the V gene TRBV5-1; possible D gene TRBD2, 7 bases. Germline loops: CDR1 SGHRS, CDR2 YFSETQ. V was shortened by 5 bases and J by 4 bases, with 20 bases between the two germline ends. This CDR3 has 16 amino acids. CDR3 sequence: CASRDQGGGPPDTQYF. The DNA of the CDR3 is TGCGCCAGCAGGGATCAAGGGGGGGGGCCCCCAGATACGCAGTATTTT.

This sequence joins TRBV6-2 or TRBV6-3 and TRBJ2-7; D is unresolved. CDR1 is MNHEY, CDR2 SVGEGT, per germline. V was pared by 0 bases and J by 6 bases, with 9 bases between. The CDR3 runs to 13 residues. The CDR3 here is CASSYSPRFEQYF. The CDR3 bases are TGTGCCAGCAGTTACTCCCCCCGGTTCGAGCAGTACTTC.

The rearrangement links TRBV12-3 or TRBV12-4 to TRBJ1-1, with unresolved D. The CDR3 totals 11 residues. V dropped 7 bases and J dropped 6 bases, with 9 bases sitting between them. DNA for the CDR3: TGTGCCAGCAAAAGCCCGTCTGAAGCTTTCTTT. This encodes CASKSPSEAFF.

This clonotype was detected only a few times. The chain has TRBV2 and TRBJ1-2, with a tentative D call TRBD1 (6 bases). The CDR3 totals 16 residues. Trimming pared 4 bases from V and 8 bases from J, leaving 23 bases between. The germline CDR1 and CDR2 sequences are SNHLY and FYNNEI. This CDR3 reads CASSGGMMGAHGGYTF. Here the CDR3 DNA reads TGTGCCAGCAGTGGCGGGATGATGGGGGCCCATGGGGGCTACACCTTC.

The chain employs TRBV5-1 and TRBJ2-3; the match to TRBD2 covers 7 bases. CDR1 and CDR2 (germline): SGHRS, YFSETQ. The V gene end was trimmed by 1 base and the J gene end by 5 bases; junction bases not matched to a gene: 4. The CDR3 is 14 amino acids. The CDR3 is CASSLSAGEDTQYF. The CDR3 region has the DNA TGCGCCAGCAGCTTGTCGGCGGGGGAAGATACGCAGTATTTT.

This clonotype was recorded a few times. This chain's CDR3 is CASSNSGVRDETQYF. In DNA form, the CDR3 reads TGTGCCAGCAGTAACAGCGGGGTTCGCGATGAGACCCAGTACTTC. The chain uses TRBV6-5 and TRBJ2-5; 7 bases map to TRBD2. The length of the CDR3 is 15 residues. Losses at the gene ends were 5 bases for V and 5 bases for J; bases not matched to a gene: 11. Germline V gives CDR1 MNHEY, CDR2 SVGAGI.

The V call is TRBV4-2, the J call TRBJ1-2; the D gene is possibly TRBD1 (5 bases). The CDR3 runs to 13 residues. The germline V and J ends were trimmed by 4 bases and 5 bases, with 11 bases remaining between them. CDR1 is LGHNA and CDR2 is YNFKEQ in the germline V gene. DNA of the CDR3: TGTGCCAGCAGCCGCCGGGGGGAATATGGCTACACCTTC. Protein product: CASSRRGEYGYTF.

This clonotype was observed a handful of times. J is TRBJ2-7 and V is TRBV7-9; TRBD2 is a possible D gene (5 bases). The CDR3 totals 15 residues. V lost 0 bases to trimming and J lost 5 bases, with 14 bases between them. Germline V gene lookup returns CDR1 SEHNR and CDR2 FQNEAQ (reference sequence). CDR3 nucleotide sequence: TGTGCCAGCAGCTTAGCCCCACCGGCCGGGAACGAGCAGTACTTC. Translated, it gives CASSLAPPAGNEQYF.

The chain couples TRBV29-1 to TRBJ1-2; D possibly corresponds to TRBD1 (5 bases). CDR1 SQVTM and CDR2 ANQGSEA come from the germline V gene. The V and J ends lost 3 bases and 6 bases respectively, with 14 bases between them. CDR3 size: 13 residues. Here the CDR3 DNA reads TGCAGCGTTGATGCCGAGGGGATCCATGGCTACACCTTC. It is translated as CSVDAEGIHGYTF.

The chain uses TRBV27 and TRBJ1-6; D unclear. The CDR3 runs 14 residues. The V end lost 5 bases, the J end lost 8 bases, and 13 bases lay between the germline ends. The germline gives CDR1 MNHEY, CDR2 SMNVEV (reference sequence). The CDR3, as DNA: TGTGCCAGCAGTGACGGGGTTTCTTATTCACCCCTCCACTTT. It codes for CASSDGVSYSPLHF.

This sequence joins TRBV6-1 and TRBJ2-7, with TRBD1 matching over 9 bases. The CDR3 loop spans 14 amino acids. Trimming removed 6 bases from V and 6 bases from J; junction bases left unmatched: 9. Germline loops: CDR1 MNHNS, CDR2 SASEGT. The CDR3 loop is CASSLPTGGVEQYF. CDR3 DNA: TGTGCCAGCAGCTTACCGACAGGGGGAGTCGAGCAGTACTTC.

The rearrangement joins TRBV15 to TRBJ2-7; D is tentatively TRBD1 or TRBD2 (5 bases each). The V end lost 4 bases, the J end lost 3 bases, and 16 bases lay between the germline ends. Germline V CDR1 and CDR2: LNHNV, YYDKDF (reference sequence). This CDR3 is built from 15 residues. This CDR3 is CATSTKRGPLYEQYF. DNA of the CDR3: TGTGCCACCAGCACCAAAAGGGGACCCCTCTACGAGCAGTACTTC.

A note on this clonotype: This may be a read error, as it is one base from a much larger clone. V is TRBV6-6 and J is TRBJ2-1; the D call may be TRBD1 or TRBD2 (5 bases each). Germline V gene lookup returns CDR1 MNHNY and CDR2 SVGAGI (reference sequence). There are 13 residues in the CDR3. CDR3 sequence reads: CASSPGTENEQCF. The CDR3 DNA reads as TGTGCCAGCAGTCCCGGGACGGAAAATGAGCAGTGCTTC.

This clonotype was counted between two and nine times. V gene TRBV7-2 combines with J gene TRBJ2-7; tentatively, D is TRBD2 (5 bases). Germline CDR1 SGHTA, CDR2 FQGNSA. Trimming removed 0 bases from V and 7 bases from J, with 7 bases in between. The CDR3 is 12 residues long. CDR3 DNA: TGTGCCAGCAGCTTAGCTTCGGGGGAGCAGTACTTC. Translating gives CASSLASGEQYF.

The CDR3 region has the DNA TGTGCCAGCAGTTTAACTGAAGCTTTCTTT. It specifies CASSLTEAFF. The V call is TRBV12-3 or TRBV12-4, the J call TRBJ1-1; D call uncertain. Trimming removed 2 bases from V and 5 bases from J, with 0 bases in between. The CDR3 sequence is 10 residues long.

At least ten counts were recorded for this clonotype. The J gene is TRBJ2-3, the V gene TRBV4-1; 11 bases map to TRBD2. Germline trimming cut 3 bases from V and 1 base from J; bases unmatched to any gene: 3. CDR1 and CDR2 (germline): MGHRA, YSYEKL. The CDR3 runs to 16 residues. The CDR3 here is CASSHPGLAGTDTQYF. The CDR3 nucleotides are TGCGCCAGCAGCCACCCGGGACTAGCGGGCACAGATACGCAGTATTTT.